In its sample, the clone carrying this T cell receptor beta chain was seen a few times. Its antigen is still unknown. TCRdb re-called the 5' RACE reads with MiXCR, one entry per CDR3 protein. The sample has hundreds of thousands of distinct CDR3 sequences, roughly 14% seen once. The sample belongs to a study of T-cell memory formation after mild COVID-19. In the study overall: Largely donor-specific TCR clusters were found. Study-wide points: Clones shrinking between day 15 and 85 showed a balanced CD4/CD8 split, and those that grew later tilted toward CD4+.

This CDR3 region has 12 residues. Losses at the gene ends were 6 bases for V and 8 bases for J; bases not matched to a gene: 5. The TCR comes from an adult woman who had mild COVID-19 (a few samples of this study predate the infection). Cell type and time point are not known. The chain is built from TRBV12-3 or TRBV12-4 and TRBJ1-2; 8 nucleotides line up with TRBD1. Sequenced sample: PBMCs or a T cell subset sorted from them (not recorded which). CDR3 DNA: TGTGCCAGCAGCTCGGACAGGGCCGGCTACACCTTC. Translating it yields CASSSDRAGYTF.